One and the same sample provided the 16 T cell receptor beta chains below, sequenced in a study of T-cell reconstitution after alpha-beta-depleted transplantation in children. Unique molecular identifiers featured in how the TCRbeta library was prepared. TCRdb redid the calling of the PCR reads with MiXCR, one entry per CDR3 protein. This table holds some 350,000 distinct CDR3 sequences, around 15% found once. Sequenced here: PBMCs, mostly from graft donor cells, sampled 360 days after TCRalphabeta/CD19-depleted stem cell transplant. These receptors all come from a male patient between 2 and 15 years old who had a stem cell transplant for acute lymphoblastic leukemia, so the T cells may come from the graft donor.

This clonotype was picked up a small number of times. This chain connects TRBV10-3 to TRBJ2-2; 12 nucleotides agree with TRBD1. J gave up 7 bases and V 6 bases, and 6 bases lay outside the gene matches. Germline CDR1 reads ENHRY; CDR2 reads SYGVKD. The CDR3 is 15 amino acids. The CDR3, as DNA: TGTGCCATCAGCGAGGGACAGGGGGCATTCGGGGAGCTGTTTTTT. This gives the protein CAISEGQGAFGELFF.

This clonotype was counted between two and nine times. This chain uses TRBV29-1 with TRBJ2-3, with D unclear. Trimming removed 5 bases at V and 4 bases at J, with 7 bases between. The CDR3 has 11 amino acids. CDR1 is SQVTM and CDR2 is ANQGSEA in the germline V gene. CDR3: CSVLKADTQYF. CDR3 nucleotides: TGCAGCGTTCTAAAGGCAGATACGCAGTATTTT.

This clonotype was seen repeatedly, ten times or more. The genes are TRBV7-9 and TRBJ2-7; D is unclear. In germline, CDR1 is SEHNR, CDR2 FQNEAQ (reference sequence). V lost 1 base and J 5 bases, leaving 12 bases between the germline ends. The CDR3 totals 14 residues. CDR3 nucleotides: TGTGCCAGCAGCTTAGGTGCAGCCCGGAACGAGCAGTACTTC. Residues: CASSLGAARNEQYF.

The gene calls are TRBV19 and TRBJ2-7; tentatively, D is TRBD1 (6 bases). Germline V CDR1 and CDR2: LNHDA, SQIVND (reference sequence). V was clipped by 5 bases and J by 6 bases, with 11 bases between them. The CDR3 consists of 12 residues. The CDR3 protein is CASSPGASEQYF. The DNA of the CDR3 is TGTGCCAGTAGTCCAGGGGCAAGCGAGCAGTACTTC. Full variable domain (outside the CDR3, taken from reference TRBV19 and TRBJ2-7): DGGITQSPKYLFRKEGQNVTLSCEQNLNHDAMYWYRQDPGQGLRLIYYSQIVNDFQKGDIAEGYSVSREKKESFPLTVTSAQKNPTAFYLCASSPGASEQYFGPGTRLTVT.

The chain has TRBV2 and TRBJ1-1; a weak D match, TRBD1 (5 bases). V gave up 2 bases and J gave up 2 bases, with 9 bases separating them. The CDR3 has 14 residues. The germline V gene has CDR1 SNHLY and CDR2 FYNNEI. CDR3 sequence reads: CASSEWDLNTEAFF. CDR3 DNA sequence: TGTGCCAGCAGTGAATGGGACCTAAACACTGAAGCTTTCTTT.

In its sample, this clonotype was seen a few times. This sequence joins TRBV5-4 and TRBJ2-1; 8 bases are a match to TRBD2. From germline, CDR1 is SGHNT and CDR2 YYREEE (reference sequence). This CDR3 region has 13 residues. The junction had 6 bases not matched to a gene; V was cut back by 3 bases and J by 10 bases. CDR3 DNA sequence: TGTGCCAGCAGCTCGGGACTAGGAAGAGAGCAGTTCTTC. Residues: CASSSGLGREQFF.

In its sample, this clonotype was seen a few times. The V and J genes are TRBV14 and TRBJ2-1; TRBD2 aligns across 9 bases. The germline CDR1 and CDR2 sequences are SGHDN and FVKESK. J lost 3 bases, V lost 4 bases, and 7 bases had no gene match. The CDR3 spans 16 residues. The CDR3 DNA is TGTGCCAGCAGCCCTAGGCGGGGGGGGATCTACAATGAGCAGTTCTTC. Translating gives CASSPRRGGIYNEQFF.

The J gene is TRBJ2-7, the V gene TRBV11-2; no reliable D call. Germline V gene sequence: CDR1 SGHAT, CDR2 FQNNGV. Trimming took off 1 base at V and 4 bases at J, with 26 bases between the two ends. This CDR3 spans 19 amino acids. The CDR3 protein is CASSLVLTIKAASQYEQYF. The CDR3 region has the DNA TGTGCCAGCAGCTTAGTTTTGACCATCAAAGCAGCCTCACAATACGAGCAGTACTTC.

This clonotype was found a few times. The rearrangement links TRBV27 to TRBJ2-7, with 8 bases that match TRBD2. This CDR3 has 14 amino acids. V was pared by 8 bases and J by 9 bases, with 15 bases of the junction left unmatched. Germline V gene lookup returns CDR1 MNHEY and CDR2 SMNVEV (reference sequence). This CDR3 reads CASGWAGLERGQYF. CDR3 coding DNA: TGTGCCAGCGGTTGGGCGGGACTAGAACGCGGGCAGTACTTC.

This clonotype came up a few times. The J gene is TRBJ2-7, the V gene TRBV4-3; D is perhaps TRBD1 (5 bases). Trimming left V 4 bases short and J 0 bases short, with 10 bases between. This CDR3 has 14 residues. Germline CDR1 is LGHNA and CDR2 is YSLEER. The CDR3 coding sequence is TGCGCCAGCAGCCCAGCTCAGGGCTCCTACGAGCAGTACTTC. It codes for CASSPAQGSYEQYF.

The CDR3 here is CASSPGGGINQPQHF. DNA of the CDR3: TGTGCCAGCAGCCCCGGCGGAGGGATCAATCAGCCCCAGCATTTT. This chain links TRBV9 with TRBJ1-5; unclear D gene. The CDR3 is 15 amino acids. The germline CDR1 and CDR2 sequences are SGDLS and YYNGEE. The V gene lost 4 bases and the J gene lost 3 bases, with 14 bases spanning the gap.

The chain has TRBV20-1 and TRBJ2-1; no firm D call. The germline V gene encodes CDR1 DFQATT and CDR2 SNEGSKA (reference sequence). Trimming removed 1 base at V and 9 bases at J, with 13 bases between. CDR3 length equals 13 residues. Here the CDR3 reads CSARGARVSEQFF. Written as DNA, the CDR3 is TGCAGTGCTAGAGGAGCCCGGGTTAGTGAGCAGTTCTTC.

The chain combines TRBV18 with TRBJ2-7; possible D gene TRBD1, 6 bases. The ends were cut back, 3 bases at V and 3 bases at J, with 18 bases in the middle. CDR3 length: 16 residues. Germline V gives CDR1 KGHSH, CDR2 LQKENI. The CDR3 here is CASSPRPGHTIYEQYF. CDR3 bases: TGTGCCAGCTCACCCCGACCGGGACATACTATCTACGAGCAGTACTTC.

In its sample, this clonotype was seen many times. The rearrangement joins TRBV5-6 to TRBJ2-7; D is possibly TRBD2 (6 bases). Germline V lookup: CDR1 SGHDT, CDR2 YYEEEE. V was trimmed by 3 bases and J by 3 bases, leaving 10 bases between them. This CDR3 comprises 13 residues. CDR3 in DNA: TGTGCCAGCAGCTATACCGGGGGCTACGAGCAGTACTTC. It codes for CASSYTGGYEQYF. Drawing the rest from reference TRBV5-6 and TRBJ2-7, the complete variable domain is DAGVTQSPTHLIKTRGQQVTLRCSPKSGHDTVSWYQQALGQGPQFIFQYYEEEERQRGNFPDRFSGHQFPNYSSELNVNALLLGDSALYLCASSYTGGYEQYFGPGTRLTVT.

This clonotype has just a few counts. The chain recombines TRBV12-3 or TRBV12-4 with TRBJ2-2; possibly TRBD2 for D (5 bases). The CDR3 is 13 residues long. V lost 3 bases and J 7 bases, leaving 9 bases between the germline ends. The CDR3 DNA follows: TGTGCCAGCAGTTTTGAGGGTTACGGGGAGCTGTTTTTT. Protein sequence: CASSFEGYGELFF.

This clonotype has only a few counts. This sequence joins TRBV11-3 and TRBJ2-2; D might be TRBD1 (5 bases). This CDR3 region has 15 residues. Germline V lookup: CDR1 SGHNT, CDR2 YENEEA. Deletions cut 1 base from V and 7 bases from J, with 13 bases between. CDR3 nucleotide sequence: TGTGCCAGCAGCTTAGGGGGCAGCGAAGTCGGGGAGCTGTTTTTT. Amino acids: CASSLGGSEVGELFF.